This T cell receptor beta chain was identified in a study of T cell responses to AZD1222 COVID-19 vaccine. General study results and limits: Unmutated variant regions are reportedly the target of nearly half of TCRs that are spike-specific.

This clone has just one count. What it binds is not known. Profiled with immunoSEQ multiplex PCR; TCRdb holds only in-frame clones, not every one. Here the sample spans about 92,000 clones, 86% being singletons. Germline-derived CDR1 and CDR2 are KGHSH and LQKENI. J was trimmed by 5 bases and V by 2 bases; bases with no gene match: 0. This CDR3 has 13 residues. The sequence was collected from an adult in good health. V and J are TRBV18 and TRBJ1-5, with 7 bases fitting TRBD1. This sample comprised peripheral blood, obtained on day 0 of AZD1222 vaccination. The CDR3 protein is CASSPDRDQPQHF. The CDR3 nucleotides read TGTGCCAGCTCACCAGACAGGGATCAGCCCCAGCATTTT. The full variable domain, in which reference TRBV18 and TRBJ1-5 provide the parts outside the CDR3, is NAGVMQNPRHLVRRRGQEARLRCSPMKGHSHVYWYRQLPEEGLKFMVYLQKENIIDESGMPKERFSAEFPKEGPSILRIQQVVRGDSAAYFCASSPDRDQPQHFGDGTRLSIL.